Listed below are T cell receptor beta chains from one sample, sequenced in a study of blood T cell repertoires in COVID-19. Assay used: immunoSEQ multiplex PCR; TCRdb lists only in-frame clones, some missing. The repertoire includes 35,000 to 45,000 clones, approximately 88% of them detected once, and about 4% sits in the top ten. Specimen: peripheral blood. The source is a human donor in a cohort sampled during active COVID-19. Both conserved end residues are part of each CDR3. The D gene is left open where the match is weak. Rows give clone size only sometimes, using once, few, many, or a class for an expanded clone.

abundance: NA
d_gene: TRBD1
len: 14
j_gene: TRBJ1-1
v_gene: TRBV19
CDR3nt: TGTGCCAGTAGGCAGGGGGCACGGAACACTGAAGCTTTCTTT
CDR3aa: CASRQGARNTEAFF

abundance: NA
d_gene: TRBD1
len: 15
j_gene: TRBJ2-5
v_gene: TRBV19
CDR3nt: TGTGCCAGTAGTCTTCGGGACAGGGGGAAAGAGACCCAGTACTTC
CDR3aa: CASSLRDRGKETQYF

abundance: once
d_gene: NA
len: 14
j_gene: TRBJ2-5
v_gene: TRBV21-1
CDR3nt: TGTGCCAGCAGTCCGACAGGGCACCAAGAGACCCAGTACTTC
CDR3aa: CASSPTGHQETQYF

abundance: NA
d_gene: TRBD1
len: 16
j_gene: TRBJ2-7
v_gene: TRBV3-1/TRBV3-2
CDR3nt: TGTGCCAGCAGCCTGAGTCCCGGGACAGGGTTGCAAGAGCAGTACTTC
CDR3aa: CASSLSPGTGLQEQYF

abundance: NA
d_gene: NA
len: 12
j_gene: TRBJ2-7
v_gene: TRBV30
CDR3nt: TGTGCCTGGAACCAGGACAGATACGAGCAGTACTTC
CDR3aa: CAWNQDRYEQYF

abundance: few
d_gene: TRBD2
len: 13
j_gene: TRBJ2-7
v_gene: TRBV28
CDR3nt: TGTGCCAGCAGGCGGGGGGCTAGTTCCGAGCAGTACTTC
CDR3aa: CASRRGASSEQYF

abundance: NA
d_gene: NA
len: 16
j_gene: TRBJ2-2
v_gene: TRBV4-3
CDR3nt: TGCGCCAGCAGCCAAGAATCAGGGTCTAACACCGGGGAGCTGTTTTTT
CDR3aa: CASSQESGSNTGELFF

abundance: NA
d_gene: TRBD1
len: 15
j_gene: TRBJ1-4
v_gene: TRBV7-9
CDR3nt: TGTGCCAGCAGCCCGTCGGGACAGTATAATGAAAAACTGTTTTTT
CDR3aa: CASSPSGQYNEKLFF

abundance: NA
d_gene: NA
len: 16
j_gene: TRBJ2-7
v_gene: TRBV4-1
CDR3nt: TGCGCCAGCAGCCCAAACTCCAGGACATTATCCTACGAGCAGTACTTC
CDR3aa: CASSPNSRTLSYEQYF

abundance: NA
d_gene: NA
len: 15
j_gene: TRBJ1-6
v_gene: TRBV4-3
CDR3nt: TGCGCCAGCAGCCGAAGAGGGGGTATCGATTCACCCCTCCACTTT
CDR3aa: CASSRRGGIDSPLHF

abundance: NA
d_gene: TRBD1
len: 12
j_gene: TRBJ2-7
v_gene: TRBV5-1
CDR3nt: TGCGCCAGCAACTTGGACAGGGACGAGCAGTACTTC
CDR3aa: CASNLDRDEQYF

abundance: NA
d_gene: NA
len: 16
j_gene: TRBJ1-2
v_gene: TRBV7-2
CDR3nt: TGTGCCAGCAGCTTTGGGATCGGGGGGGGTAACTATGGCTACACCTTC
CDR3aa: CASSFGIGGGNYGYTF

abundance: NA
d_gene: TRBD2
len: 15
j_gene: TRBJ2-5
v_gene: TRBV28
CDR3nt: TGTGCCAGCAGTATGACTAGCGGGAGTCTGCAGACCCAGTACTTC
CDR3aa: CASSMTSGSLQTQYF

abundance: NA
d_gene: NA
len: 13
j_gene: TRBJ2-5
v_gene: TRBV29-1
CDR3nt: TGCAGCGTTGAAGATCTTGGAGGGAGAAACCAGTACTTC
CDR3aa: CSVEDLGGRNQYF

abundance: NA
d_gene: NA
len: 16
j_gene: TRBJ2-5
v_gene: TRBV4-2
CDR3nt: TGTGCCAGCAGCCAAGAGCGGGGAGCGGATCAAGAGACCCAGTACTTC
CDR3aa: CASSQERGADQETQYF

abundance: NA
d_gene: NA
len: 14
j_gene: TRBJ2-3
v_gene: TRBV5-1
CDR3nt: TGCGCCAGCAGCAGGGGGTCAGGCACAGATACGCAGTATTTT
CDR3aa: CASSRGSGTDTQYF

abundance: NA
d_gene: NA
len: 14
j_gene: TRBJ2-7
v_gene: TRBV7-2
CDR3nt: TGTGCCAGCAGCTGGCAGGGGGGCGACTACGAGCAGTACTTC
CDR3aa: CASSWQGGDYEQYF

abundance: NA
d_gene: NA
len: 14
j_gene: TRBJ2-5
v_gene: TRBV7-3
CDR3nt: TGTGCCAGCAGCTTATCGATTAACATTGAGACCCAGTACTTC
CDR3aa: CASSLSINIETQYF

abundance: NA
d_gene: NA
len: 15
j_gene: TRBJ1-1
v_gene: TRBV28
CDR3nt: TGTGCCAGCAATAGGGCAGGTATGGGGAGCACTGAAGCTTTCTTT
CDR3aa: CASNRAGMGSTEAFF

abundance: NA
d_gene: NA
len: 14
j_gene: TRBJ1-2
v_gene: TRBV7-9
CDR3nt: TGTGCCAGCAGCGAACAGGGTTTTGACTATGGCTACACCTTC
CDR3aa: CASSEQGFDYGYTF

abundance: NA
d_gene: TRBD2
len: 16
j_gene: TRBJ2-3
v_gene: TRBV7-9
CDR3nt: TGTGCCAGCAGCTTAGACGGTCAGCGGGGGGCAGATACGCAGTATTTT
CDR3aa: CASSLDGQRGADTQYF

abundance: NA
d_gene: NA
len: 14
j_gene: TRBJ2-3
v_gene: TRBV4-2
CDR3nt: TGTGCCAGCAGCCAAGGGGCAGGGACAGATACGCAGTATTTT
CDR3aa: CASSQGAGTDTQYF

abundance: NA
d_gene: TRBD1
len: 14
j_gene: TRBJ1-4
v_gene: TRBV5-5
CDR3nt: TGTGCCAGCAGCTGGCCGGGACAGGGTGAAAAACTGTTTTTT
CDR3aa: CASSWPGQGEKLFF

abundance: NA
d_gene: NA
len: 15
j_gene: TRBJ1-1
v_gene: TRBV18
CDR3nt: TGTGCCAGCTCATTCGGCGGGCAGATGAACACTGAAGCTTTCTTT
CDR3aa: CASSFGGQMNTEAFF

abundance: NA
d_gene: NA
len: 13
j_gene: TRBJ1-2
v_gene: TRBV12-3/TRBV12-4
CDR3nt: TGTGCCAGCAGTTCGGACACAGAGTTAGGCTACACCTTC
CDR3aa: CASSSDTELGYTF

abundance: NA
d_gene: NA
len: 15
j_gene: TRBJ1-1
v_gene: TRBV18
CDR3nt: TGTGCCAGCTCCGTCGGGAGGAACCGTAACACTGAAGCTTTCTTT
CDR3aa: CASSVGRNRNTEAFF

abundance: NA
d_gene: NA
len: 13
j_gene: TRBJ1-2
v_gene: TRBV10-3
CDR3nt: TGTGCCATCGCCAGGACAGAGGACCATGGCTACACCTTC
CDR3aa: CAIARTEDHGYTF

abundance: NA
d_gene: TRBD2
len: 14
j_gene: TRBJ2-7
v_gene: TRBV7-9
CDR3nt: TGTGCCAGCAGCCGTGGACTAGCGGGCTACGAGCAGTACTTC
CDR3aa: CASSRGLAGYEQYF

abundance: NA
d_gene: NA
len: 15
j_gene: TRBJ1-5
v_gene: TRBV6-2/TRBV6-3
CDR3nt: TGTGCCAGCAGTCTGGACACCGGGCTGGGGCAGCCCCAGCATTTT
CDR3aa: CASSLDTGLGQPQHF

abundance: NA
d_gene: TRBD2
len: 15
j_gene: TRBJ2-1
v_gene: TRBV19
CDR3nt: TGTGCCAGTAGTATAGGAGCGGGAACCTACAATGAGCAGTTCTTC
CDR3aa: CASSIGAGTYNEQFF

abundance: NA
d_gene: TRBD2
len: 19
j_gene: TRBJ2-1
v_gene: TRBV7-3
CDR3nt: TGTGCCAGCAGCTTAGCCCCTCCTAGCGGGGGAGGGTCCTACAATGAGCAGTTCTTC
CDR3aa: CASSLAPPSGGGSYNEQFF

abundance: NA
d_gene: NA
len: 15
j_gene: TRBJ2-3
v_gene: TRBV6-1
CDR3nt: TGTGCCAGCAGTGAGCAAGGGGTTAGCACAGATACGCAGTATTTT
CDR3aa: CASSEQGVSTDTQYF

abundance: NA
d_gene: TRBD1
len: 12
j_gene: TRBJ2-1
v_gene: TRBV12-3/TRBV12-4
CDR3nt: TGTGCCAGCACCATGCTCGGACAGGGGGAATTCTTC
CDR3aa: CASTMLGQGEFF

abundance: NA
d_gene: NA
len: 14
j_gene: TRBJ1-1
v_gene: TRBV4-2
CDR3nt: TGTGCCAGCAGCCAAGAACAGGGCAGGGGTCAAGCTTTCTTT
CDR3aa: CASSQEQGRGQAFF

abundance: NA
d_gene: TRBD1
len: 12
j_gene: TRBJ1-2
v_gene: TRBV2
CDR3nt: TGTGCCAGCAGAGGGGGCGCGGACGGCTACACCTTC
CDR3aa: CASRGGADGYTF

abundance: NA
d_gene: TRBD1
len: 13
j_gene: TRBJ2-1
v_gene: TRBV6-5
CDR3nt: TGTGCCACTAACAGGGGTACTTACAATGAGCAGTTCTTC
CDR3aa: CATNRGTYNEQFF

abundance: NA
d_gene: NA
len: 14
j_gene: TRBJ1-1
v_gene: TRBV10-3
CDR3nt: TGTGCCATAAAACAGGACCCGGTCGGCACTGAAGCTTTCTTT
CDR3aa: CAIKQDPVGTEAFF

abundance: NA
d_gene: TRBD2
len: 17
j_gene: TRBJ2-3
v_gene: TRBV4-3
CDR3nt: TGCGCCAGCAGCCAAGTGTACAGCGGGGGGGCGAAAGATACGCAGTATTTT
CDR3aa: CASSQVYSGGAKDTQYF

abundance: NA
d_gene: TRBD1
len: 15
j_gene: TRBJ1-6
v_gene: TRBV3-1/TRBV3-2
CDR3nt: TGTGCCAGCAGCCAACGGGACAGCTTTAATTCACCCCTCCACTTT
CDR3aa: CASSQRDSFNSPLHF

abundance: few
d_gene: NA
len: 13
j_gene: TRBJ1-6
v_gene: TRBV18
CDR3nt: TGTGCCAGCTCACCAGTAGGAGATTCACCCCTCCACTTT
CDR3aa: CASSPVGDSPLHF

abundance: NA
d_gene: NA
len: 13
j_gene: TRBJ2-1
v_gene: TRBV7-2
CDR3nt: TGTGCCAGCAGTTTCATGGCGGGGAATGAGCAGTTCTTC
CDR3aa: CASSFMAGNEQFF

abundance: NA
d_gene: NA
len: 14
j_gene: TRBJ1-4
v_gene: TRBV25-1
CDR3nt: TGTGCCAGCAGTGCCCCAGGTTCGGCTGAAAAACTGTTTTTT
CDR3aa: CASSAPGSAEKLFF

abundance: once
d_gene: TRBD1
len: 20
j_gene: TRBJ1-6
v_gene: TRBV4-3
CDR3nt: TGCGCCAGCAGCCAAGAATCGACGGGTCAGGGGGCAATCGGAAATTCACCCCTCCACTTT
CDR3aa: CASSQESTGQGAIGNSPLHF

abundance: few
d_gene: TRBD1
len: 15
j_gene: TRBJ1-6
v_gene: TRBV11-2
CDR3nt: TGTGCCAGCAGCAGGACCGGGACAGGGTATTCACCCCTCCACTTT
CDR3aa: CASSRTGTGYSPLHF

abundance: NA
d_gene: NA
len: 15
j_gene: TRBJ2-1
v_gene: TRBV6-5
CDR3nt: TGTGCCAGCAGTTACACCGACTTGAGCTACAATGAGCAGTTCTTC
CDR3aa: CASSYTDLSYNEQFF

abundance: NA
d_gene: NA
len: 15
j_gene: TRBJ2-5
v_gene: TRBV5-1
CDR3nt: TGCGCCAGCAGCTTGGAAGCAGGATACCAAGAGACCCAGTACTTC
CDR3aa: CASSLEAGYQETQYF

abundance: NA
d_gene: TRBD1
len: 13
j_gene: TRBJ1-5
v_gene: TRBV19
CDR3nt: TGTGCCACAAGACAGGGGAGAAATCAGCCCCAGCATTTT
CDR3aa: CATRQGRNQPQHF

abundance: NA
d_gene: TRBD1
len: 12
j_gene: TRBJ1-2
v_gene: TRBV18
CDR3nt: TGTGCCAGCTCCGGACAGGGCCCTGGCTACACCTTC
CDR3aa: CASSGQGPGYTF

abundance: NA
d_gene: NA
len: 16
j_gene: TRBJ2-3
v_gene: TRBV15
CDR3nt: TGTGCCACCAGCAGACTCCTGGACACGAGCACAGATACGCAGTATTTT
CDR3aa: CATSRLLDTSTDTQYF

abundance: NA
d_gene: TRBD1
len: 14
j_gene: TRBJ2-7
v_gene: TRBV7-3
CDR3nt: TGTGCCAGCAGCTCGGGGACAGGTCTGGGGGAGCAGTACTTC
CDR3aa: CASSSGTGLGEQYF

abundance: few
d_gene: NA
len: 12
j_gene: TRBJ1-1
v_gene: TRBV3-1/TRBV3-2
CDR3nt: TGTGCCAGCAGCCAACAGGGACACGAAGCTTTCTTT
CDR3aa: CASSQQGHEAFF

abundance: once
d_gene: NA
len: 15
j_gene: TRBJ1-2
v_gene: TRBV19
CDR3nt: TGTGCCAGTAGTATAGCTCCAGGGGCGGGCTATGGCTACACCTTC
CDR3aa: CASSIAPGAGYGYTF

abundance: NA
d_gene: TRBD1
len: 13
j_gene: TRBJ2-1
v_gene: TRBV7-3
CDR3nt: TGTGCCAGCAGCCTACAGGGGGCGTATGAGCAGTTCTTC
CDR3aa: CASSLQGAYEQFF

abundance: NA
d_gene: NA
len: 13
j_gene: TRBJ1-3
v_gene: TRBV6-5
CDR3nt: TGTGCCAGCAGGAGGGTTGATGGAAACACCATATATTTT
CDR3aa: CASRRVDGNTIYF

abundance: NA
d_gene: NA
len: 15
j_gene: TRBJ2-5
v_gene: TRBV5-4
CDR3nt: TGTGCCAGCAGCTTGGCGGTCGGGGAACAAGAGACCCAGTACTTC
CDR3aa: CASSLAVGEQETQYF